This TCR beta chain originates from a study of CD4 T cells in relation to SARS-CoV-2 and coronaviruses. Across the study: ViraFEST: approximately 10-day antigen culture of PBMCs, then TCR beta CDR3 sequencing.

This clone was observed a handful of times. Its antigen remains unidentified. TCRdb's table, derived via immunoSEQ multiplex PCR, lists solely in-frame clones and lacks some. The data contain about 22,000 clones, under 85% of them singletons. CD4+ T cells from unexposed donors were obtained before the COVID-19 pandemic (2011-2018). The cells were cultured for 9 to 11 days before CD4+ T cells were isolated. Cells permitting, SARS-CoV-2 S/N and four cold-coronavirus spikes were tested on unexposed-donor CD4+ T cells. Germline V gives CDR1 KGHDR, CDR2 SFDVKD. This CDR3 spans 15 amino acids. The germline V and J ends were trimmed by 0 bases and 9 bases, with 14 bases remaining between them. Whole-study results and caveats: The cross-reactivity analysis covered only spike protein, not other viral proteins.

The J gene is TRBJ2-1, the V gene TRBV24-1; TRBD1 might be the D (5 bases). Sequencing was carried out using CD4+ T cells from PBMCs, cultured in vitro. The clonotype originates from a human donor in good health. The CDR3, as DNA: TGTGCCACCAGTGATTTGACTGCAGGGTATGGTGAGCAGTTCTTC. It is translated as CATSDLTAGYGEQFF.